This T cell receptor beta chain was retrieved from a study of blood T cell repertoires in COVID-19. Study information: Samples of COVID-19 (acute and convalescent) were obtained from the United States, Italy and Spain. T cells, B-cell-depleted T cells, or PBMCs supplied cDNA or gDNA.

Original processing methods: Amplification of reference gene primers was used by the study to estimate nucleated cell counts. Produced via immunoSEQ multiplex PCR; TCRdb's table is partial and in-frame only. The V and J calls and clone size come from that table; D and trimming were worked out from the DNA. The repertoire holds 250,000 to 300,000 clones, with approximately 88% as singletons. V was shortened by 0 bases and J by 6 bases, with 13 bases between the two germline ends. Germline V gives CDR1 SGHRS, CDR2 YFSETQ. This CDR3 comprises 14 residues. The TCR was taken from a woman aged 30 to 39 with acute or convalescent COVID-19. J is TRBJ2-7 and V is TRBV5-1, with D possibly TRBD2 on 7 matching bases. Source material: peripheral blood. The CDR3 protein is CASSLVRGAGEQYF. CDR3 sequence (DNA): TGCGCCAGCAGCTTGGTTCGGGGGGCAGGCGAGCAGTACTTC.